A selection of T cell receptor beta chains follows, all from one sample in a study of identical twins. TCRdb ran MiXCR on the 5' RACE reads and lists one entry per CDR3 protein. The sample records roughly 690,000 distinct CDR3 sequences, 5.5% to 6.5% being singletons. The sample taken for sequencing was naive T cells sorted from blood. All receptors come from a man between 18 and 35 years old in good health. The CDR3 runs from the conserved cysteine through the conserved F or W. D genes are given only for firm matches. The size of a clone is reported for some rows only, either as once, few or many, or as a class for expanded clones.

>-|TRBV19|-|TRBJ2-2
TGTGCCAGTAGTATTAGCGGAGAAAACACCGGGGAGCTGTTTTTT
CASSISGENTGELFF
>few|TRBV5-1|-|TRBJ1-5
TGCGCCAGCAGTCCGGAACTGAATCAGCCCCAGCATTTT
CASSPELNQPQHF
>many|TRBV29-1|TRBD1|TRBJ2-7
TGCAGCGCCCCGGACAGGGCCTACGAGCAGTACTTC
CSAPDRAYEQYF
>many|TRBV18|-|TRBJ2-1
TGTGCCAGCTCACGGGACGATGGAGGGAATGAGCAGTTCTTC
CASSRDDGGNEQFF
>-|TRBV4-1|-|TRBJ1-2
TGCGCCAGCAGCCAATCCCCCTCCTCCTTGGACGCGATCTATGGCTACACCTTC
CASSQSPSSLDAIYGYTF
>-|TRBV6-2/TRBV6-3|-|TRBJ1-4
TGTGCCAGCGAGGGGGCTAATGAAAAACTGTTTTTT
CASEGANEKLFF
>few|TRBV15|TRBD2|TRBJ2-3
TGTGCCACCGTTATTGGAGCGGGAGGGGGGACAGATACGCAGTATTTT
CATVIGAGGGTDTQYF
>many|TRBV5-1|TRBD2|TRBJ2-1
TGCGCCAGCAGCCCACCGGGACTAGCGCGAGGTGATGAGCAGTTCTTC
CASSPPGLARGDEQFF
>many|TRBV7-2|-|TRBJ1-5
TGTGCCAGCAGTCCTCCTTATAGCAATCAGCCCCAGCATTTT
CASSPPYSNQPQHF
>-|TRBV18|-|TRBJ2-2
TGTGCCAGCTCACCCCCATTCGGATTGCAGAACACCGGGGAGCTGTTTTTT
CASSPPFGLQNTGELFF
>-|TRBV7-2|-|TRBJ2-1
TGTGCCAGCAGCCTCCAAGGGGGAGCTTTCTCCTACAATGAGCAGTTCTTC
CASSLQGGAFSYNEQFF
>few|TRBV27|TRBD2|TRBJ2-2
TGTGCCAGCAGTTTTTTTGCGGGAGGGACCGGGGAGCTGTTTTTT
CASSFFAGGTGELFF
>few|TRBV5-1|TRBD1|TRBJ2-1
TGCGCCAGCAGCATTACAGGGGACAATGAGCAGTTCTTC
CASSITGDNEQFF
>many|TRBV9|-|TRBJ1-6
TGTGCCAGCAGCGTAGAGGGGCCTTTTTCACCCCTCCACTTT
CASSVEGPFSPLHF
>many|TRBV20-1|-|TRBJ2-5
TGCAGTGCTAGAGATTACCGAAAAGAGACCCAGTACTTC
CSARDYRKETQYF
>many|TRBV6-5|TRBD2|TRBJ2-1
TGTGCCAGTAGCGGGAGGGCCGATGAGCAGTTCTTC
CASSGRADEQFF
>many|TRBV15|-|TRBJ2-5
TGTGCCACCAGCGCGCCTAATGCGGAGTACCAAGAGACCCAGTACTTC
CATSAPNAEYQETQYF
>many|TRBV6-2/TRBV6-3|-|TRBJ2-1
TGTGCCAGCAGTTACCCGCCCCCGCGGGGTCGTTTGATGTCCTACAATGAGCAGTTCTTC
CASSYPPPRGRLMSYNEQFF
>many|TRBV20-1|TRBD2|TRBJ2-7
TGCAGTGCGAACCCAGGACTAGCGGGAGGGGGGAGCTACGAGCAGTACTTC
CSANPGLAGGGSYEQYF
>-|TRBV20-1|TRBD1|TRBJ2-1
TGCAGTGCTAGGGGGGACAGGGGTTACAATGAGCAGTTCTTC
CSARGDRGYNEQFF
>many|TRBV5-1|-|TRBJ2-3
TGTGCCAGCAGTTTCGGCGGGAGCACAGATACGCAGTATTTT
CASSFGGSTDTQYF
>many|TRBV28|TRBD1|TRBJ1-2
TGTGCCAGCAGTTCTACAGGGGGCTATGGCTACACCTTC
CASSSTGGYGYTF
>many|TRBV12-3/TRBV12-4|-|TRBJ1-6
TGTGCCAGCAGCTCACGACGGGTTTCACCCCTCCACTTT
CASSSRRVSPLHF
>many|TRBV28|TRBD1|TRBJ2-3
TGTGCCAGCAGCCGCCCCCAATGGGCAGGGGGCGTCACAGATACGCAGTATTTT
CASSRPQWAGGVTDTQYF
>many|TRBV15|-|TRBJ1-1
TGTGCCACCAGCAGTATGAAGGGGGATAACACTGAAGCTTTCTTT
CATSSMKGDNTEAFF
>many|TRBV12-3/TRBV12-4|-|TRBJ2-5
TGTGCCAGCAGTTGGGGCAGGCAAGAGACCCAGTACTTC
CASSWGRQETQYF
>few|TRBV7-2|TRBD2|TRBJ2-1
TGTGCCAGCAGCTTTCGTCGGACTAGCGGGTCTTACAATGAGCAGTTCTTC
CASSFRRTSGSYNEQFF
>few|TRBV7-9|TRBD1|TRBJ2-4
TGTGCCAGCAGCTCTAGACAGGGGAACATTCAGTACTTC
CASSSRQGNIQYF
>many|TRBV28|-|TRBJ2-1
TGTGCCAGCAGTTCCATCCGACTCTCGGTGGTGTACAATGAGCAGTTCTTC
CASSSIRLSVVYNEQFF
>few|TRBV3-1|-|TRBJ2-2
TGTGCCAGCAGCCCAAGGACCTTAAGCGGGGAGCTGTTTTTT
CASSPRTLSGELFF
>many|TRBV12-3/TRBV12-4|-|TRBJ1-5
TGTGCCAGCAAAGCGGCCGCGGGCAATCAGCCCCAGCATTTT
CASKAAAGNQPQHF
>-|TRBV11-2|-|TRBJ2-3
TGTGCCAGCAACCGAGACGGGGATACGCAGTATTTT
CASNRDGDTQYF
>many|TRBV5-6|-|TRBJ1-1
TGTGCCAGCAGCACAATACTGGGACCGATGGGCACTGAAGCTTTCTTT
CASSTILGPMGTEAFF
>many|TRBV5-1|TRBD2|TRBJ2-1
TGCGCCAGCAGACGCGAAACTCAGCGGGAGTTTGGGGGGTACAATGAGCAGTTCTTC
CASRRETQREFGGYNEQFF
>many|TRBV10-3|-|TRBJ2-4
TGTGCCATCAGTGAAGGGAAACTAGCCAAAAACATTCAGTACTTC
CAISEGKLAKNIQYF
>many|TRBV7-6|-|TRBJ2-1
TGTGCCAGCAGCTTAGCGCTAGGACTAGGGGGCAATGAGCAGTTCTTC
CASSLALGLGGNEQFF
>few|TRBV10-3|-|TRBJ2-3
TGTGCCATTAGTCCCCTTGAAACCACCACAGATACGCAGTATTTT
CAISPLETTTDTQYF
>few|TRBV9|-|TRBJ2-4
TGTGCCAGCAGCGCTAGGGGGGACATTCAGTACTTC
CASSARGDIQYF
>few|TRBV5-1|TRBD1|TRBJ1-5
TGCGCCAGCATTTATACAGGGGTCCAGCCCCAGCATTTT
CASIYTGVQPQHF
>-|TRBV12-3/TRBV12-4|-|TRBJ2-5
TGTGCCAGCAGTTTGGAGGTCAGGCAAGAGACCCAGTACTTC
CASSLEVRQETQYF
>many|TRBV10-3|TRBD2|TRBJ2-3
TGTGCCATCAGCGCTTCTAGCGGGAGGGCCGGAGATACGCAGTATTTT
CAISASSGRAGDTQYF
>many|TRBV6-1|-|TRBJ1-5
TGTGCCACAACCGGGGGGGTTAGCAATCAGCCCCAGCATTTT
CATTGGVSNQPQHF
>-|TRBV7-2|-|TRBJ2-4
TGTGCCAGCAGCCCCTCTCCGCCGATAGAAAACATTCAGTACTTC
CASSPSPPIENIQYF
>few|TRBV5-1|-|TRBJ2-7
TGCGCCAGCAGCACCGGGACAACCTACGAGCAGTACTTC
CASSTGTTYEQYF
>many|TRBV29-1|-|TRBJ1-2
TGCAGCGTTGAAGGGGCCGCGCACTATGGCTACACCTTC
CSVEGAAHYGYTF
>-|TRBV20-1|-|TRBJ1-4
TGCAGTGCTCCAGCCATGGTGGGGGGGTACGATGAAAAACTGTTTTTT
CSAPAMVGGYDEKLFF
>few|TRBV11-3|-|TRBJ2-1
TGTGCCAGCAGCCAAAGGGAGGAGGGGGCCCCCTACAATGAGCAGTTCTTC
CASSQREEGAPYNEQFF
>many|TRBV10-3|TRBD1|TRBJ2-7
TGTGCCATCGGGGACAGGGTAAGCGAGCAGTACTTC
CAIGDRVSEQYF
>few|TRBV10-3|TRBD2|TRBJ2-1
TGTGCCATCAGTGAGGGAACTAGCGGTCTTTACAATGAGCAGTTCTTC
CAISEGTSGLYNEQFF
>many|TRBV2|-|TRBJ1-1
TGTGCCAGCAGTGAAGAGGGGTTGAGGAACACTGAAGCTTTCTTT
CASSEEGLRNTEAFF
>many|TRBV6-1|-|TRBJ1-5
TGTGCCAGCAGTGATTTTGATCAGCCCCAGCATTTT
CASSDFDQPQHF
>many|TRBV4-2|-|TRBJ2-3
TGTGCCAGCAGCCAAGATAGGCTAGTGGCAGCAGATACGCAGTATTTT
CASSQDRLVAADTQYF
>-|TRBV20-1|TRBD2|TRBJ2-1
TGCAGTGCTAGATTGGATCTAGCGGGAGACTACAATGAGCAGTTCTTC
CSARLDLAGDYNEQFF
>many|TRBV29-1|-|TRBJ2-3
TGCAGCGTTGAAGATCGGGTAGCGAAAGCCACAGATACGCAGTATTTT
CSVEDRVAKATDTQYF
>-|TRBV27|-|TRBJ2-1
TGTGCCAGCAGTTTAGAGACAGCCCTTTACAATGAGCAGTTCTTC
CASSLETALYNEQFF